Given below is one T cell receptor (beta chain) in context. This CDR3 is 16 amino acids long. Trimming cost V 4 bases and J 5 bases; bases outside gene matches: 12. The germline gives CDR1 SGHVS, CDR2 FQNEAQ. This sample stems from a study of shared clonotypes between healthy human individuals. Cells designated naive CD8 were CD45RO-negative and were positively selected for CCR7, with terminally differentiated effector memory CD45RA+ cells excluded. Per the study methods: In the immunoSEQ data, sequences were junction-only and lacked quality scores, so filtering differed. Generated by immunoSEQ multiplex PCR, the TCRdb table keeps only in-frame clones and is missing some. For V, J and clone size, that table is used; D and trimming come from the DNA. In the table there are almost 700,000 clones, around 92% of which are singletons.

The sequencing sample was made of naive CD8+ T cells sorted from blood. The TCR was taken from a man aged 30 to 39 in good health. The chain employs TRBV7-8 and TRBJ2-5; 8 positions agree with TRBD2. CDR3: CASSSAQRELGETQYF. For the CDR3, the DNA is TGTGCCAGCAGCTCAGCCCAGCGGGAGTTAGGGGAGACCCAGTACTTC.